The 18 T cell receptor beta chains given below trace back to one sample, sequenced in a study of blood T cell repertoires in COVID-19. TCRdb's copy holds only in-frame clones and misses some; the assay was immunoSEQ multiplex PCR. The sample lists hundreds of thousands of clones, around 90% seen once, with about 1.5% in the top ten. Specimen: PBMCs or T cells enriched from blood (not recorded which). These receptor sequences come from a woman between 45 and 60 years old who had recovered from COVID-19.

The J gene is TRBJ2-5, the V gene TRBV6-5; 11 nucleotides align to TRBD2. Germline CDR1 is MNHEY and CDR2 is SVGAGI. V lost 5 bases, J lost 4 bases, and 6 bases stayed unmatched. The CDR3 covers 15 residues. CDR3 in amino acids: CASSPSLAGAETQYF. In nucleotides, the CDR3 is TGTGCCAGCAGTCCCTCACTAGCGGGAGCAGAGACCCAGTACTTC.

This sequence joins TRBV5-1 and TRBJ1-2; D might be TRBD1 (6 bases). The CDR3 sequence is 15 residues long. V was cut by 5 bases and J by 4 bases, with 18 bases left in between. The germline V gene encodes CDR1 SGHRS and CDR2 YFSETQ. As DNA, the CDR3 is TGCGCCAGCAGTGCGGACGGTGGACAGTTCTATGGCTACACCTTC. This gives the protein CASSADGGQFYGYTF.

About this clone itself: Mismatch with germline at one junction end may stem from a read error. The chain links TRBV7-7 to TRBJ2-5, with TRBD2 matching 8 bases. Germline-derived CDR1 and CDR2 are SSHAT and FNYEAQ (reference sequence). This CDR3 has 17 amino acids. CDR3 sequence: CASSLGAGVSVQETQYF. The CDR3 bases are TGTGCTAGCAGCTTAGGAGCGGGAGTCAGTGTCCAAGAGACCCAGTACTTC.

This clone was observed a handful of times. CDR3 nucleotide sequence: TGTGCCAGCTCACAGACTGAGGGGGCGAAAAATCAGCCCCAGCATTTT. It translates to CASSQTEGAKNQPQHF. The J gene is TRBJ1-5, the V gene TRBV18; TRBD1 agrees at 7 bases. V was pared by 4 bases and J by 4 bases, with 10 bases of the junction left unmatched. CDR1 and CDR2 (germline): KGHSH, LQKENI. The CDR3 contains 16 residues.

This clone has only one observation. J is TRBJ1-4 and V is TRBV6-5, with D possibly TRBD1 on 6 matching bases. Per germline, CDR1 MNHEY and CDR2 SVGAGI. With 0 bases removed from V and 8 bases from J, the gap between germline ends came to 10 bases. This CDR3 has 14 residues. CDR3 sequence (DNA): TGTGCCAGCAGTTACTCGCACAGGGACGAAAAACTGTTTTTT. Its protein product is CASSYSHRDEKLFF.

V and J are TRBV2 and TRBJ2-3; 11 nucleotides agree with TRBD2. V lost 6 bases and J lost 4; bases outside the gene matches: 9. Germline V gene data show CDR1 as SNHLY and CDR2 as FYNNEI. The CDR3 runs 16 residues. The CDR3 is CASSRLAGGPADTQYF. The CDR3 DNA reads as TGTGCCAGCAGCCGCCTAGCGGGAGGTCCCGCAGATACGCAGTATTTT.

The CDR3 region is CASSQDQTSLYGYTF. The CDR3 DNA sequence: TGTGCCAGCAGCCAAGATCAAACTAGTCTCTATGGCTACACCTTC. The chain uses TRBV3-1 (or the pseudogene TRBV3-2) and TRBJ1-2; D is ambiguous. The CDR3 is made up of 15 amino acids. V lost 0 bases and J lost 4, with 12 bases in between. Germline CDR1 LGHDT, CDR2 YNNKEL (reference sequence).

This chain's CDR3 is CASSQDLVSGVQGDTQYF. DNA of the CDR3: TGCGCCAGCAGCCAAGATCTTGTTAGCGGGGTTCAGGGGGATACGCAGTATTTT. The chain employs TRBV4-3 and TRBJ2-3; 8 positions agree with TRBD2. Trimming took 0 bases from V and 6 from J; bases not matched to a gene: 14. The CDR3 extends over 18 amino acids. Germline V gene sequence: CDR1 LGHNA, CDR2 YSLEER.

The rearrangement joins TRBV6-5 to TRBJ2-1; D might be TRBD2 (5 bases). Germline assignment: CDR1 MNHEY and CDR2 SVGAGI. The CDR3 runs to 15 residues. V lost 9 bases, J lost 7 bases, and 22 bases lay in between. The CDR3: CASTSRRRMINEQFF. Written as DNA, the CDR3 is TGTGCCAGTACGTCTAGACGGAGGATGATTAATGAGCAGTTCTTC.

The rearrangement uses TRBV7-9 and TRBJ1-5; 8 positions agree with TRBD1. Germline CDR1 SEHNR, CDR2 FQNEAQ (reference sequence). CDR3 size: 16 residues. With V trimmed by 1 base and J by 2 bases, 4 bases remained unmatched. CDR3 in amino acids: CASSLDSDRGNQPQHF. CDR3 coding DNA: TGTGCCAGCAGCTTAGACTCGGACAGGGGCAATCAGCCCCAGCATTTT.

The rearrangement joins TRBV15 to TRBJ2-5, with D perhaps matching TRBD2 (6 bases). Germline-derived CDR1 and CDR2 are LNHNV and YYDKDF (reference sequence). This CDR3 comprises 16 residues. Trimming left V 1 base short and J 1 base short, with 13 bases between. CDR3 residues: CATSRGAPGLQETQYF. As DNA, the CDR3 is TGTGCCACCAGCAGAGGGGCTCCGGGACTCCAAGAGACCCAGTACTTC.

This clone appeared a few times. The chain is built from TRBV10-3 and TRBJ2-1, with 7 bases fitting TRBD2. There are 13 residues in the CDR3. Trimming removed 4 bases from V and 3 bases from J; junction bases left unmatched: 0. The germline V gene has CDR1 ENHRY and CDR2 SYGVKD. The CDR3 loop reads CAISGGSYNEQFF. The CDR3 bases are TGTGCCATCAGTGGCGGGAGCTACAATGAGCAGTTCTTC.

This chain uses TRBV7-6 with TRBJ2-7, with 9 positions matching TRBD1. V was pared by 4 bases and J by 3 bases, with 7 bases of the junction left unmatched. The CDR3 contains 15 residues. Germline lookup yields CDR1 SGHVS and CDR2 FNYEAQ. CDR3 in amino acids: CASSYDRGFRYEQYF. The CDR3 DNA is TGTGCCAGCAGCTACGACAGGGGGTTCCGCTACGAGCAGTACTTC.

The chain combines TRBV7-2 with TRBJ1-2; 9 bases align to TRBD1. This CDR3 contains 13 residues. Per the germline V gene, CDR1 is SGHTA and CDR2 is FQGNSA. Trimming at V came to 6 bases and at J to 7 bases, leaving 6 bases not matched to a gene. DNA for the CDR3: TGTGCCAGCAGACTTACAGGGGGCGGTGGCTACACCTTC. It codes for CASRLTGGGGYTF.

This chain connects TRBV19 to TRBJ1-4; the D gene is possibly TRBD1 (5 bases). The V end lost 7 bases, the J end lost 4 bases, and 10 bases lay between the germline ends. This CDR3 region has 13 residues. Germline CDR1 reads LNHDA; CDR2 reads SQIVND (reference sequence). DNA for the CDR3: TGTGCCAGTAAGGGCAGGGATAATGAAAAACTGTTTTTT. Its translation: CASKGRDNEKLFF.

The chain employs TRBV19 and TRBJ1-1; TRBD1 matches at 8 bases. The CDR3 consists of 13 residues. Germline-derived CDR1 and CDR2 are LNHDA and SQIVND (reference sequence). The V segment lost 5 bases and the J segment 7 bases; nucleotides outside the gene matches: 6. The CDR3 spells CASSVTGVVEAFF. The CDR3 DNA reads as TGTGCCAGTAGTGTGACAGGGGTGGTTGAAGCTTTCTTT. Full variable domain (outside the CDR3, taken from reference TRBV19 and TRBJ1-1): DGGITQSPKYLFRKEGQNVTLSCEQNLNHDAMYWYRQDPGQGLRLIYYSQIVNDFQKGDIAEGYSVSREKKESFPLTVTSAQKNPTAFYLCASSVTGVVEAFFGQGTRLTVV.

CDR3 sequence reads: CASSQEGTSDTQYF. Written as DNA, the CDR3 is TGCGCCAGCAGCCAAGAGGGGACATCAGATACGCAGTATTTT. This sequence joins TRBV4-1 and TRBJ2-3; D is possibly TRBD1 (6 bases). The length of the CDR3 is 14 residues. The V gene's germline CDR1 is MGHRA and CDR2 YSYEKL. Deletions cut 0 bases from V and 4 bases from J, with 8 bases between.

This chain connects TRBV5-5 to TRBJ1-2; perhaps TRBD1 as D (5 bases). Looked up from germline, CDR1 is SGHKS and CDR2 is YYEKEE (reference sequence). The CDR3 runs to 14 residues. Trimming removed 0 bases from V and 8 bases from J, with 14 bases in between. The CDR3 region is CASSLARAVSGYTF. The CDR3 coding sequence is TGTGCCAGCAGCTTGGCCAGGGCGGTTAGCGGCTACACCTTC.